There are a few counts of the clone carrying this T cell receptor beta chain. Its antigen is currently unknown. This record comes from a study of T-cell memory formation after mild COVID-19. General observations from the study: Within pre-infection memory, some responding clones were found, suggesting cross-reactive memory joined.

The germline gives CDR1 ENHRY, CDR2 SYGVKD. This CDR3 has 13 amino acids. The germline V and J ends were trimmed by 5 bases and 2 bases, with 10 bases remaining between them. TCRdb re-called the 5' RACE reads through MiXCR, storing one row per CDR3 protein. The sample records some 150,000 distinct CDR3 sequences, about a fifth being singletons. The receptor was isolated from an adult woman who had mild COVID-19 (a few samples of this study predate the infection). Cell type and time point are not known. The sample comprised PBMCs or a T cell subset sorted from them (not recorded which). The V call is TRBV10-3, the J call TRBJ2-7, with unresolved D. CDR3 DNA: TGTGCCATCAGTTCCAGCCTAACCTACGAGCAGTACTTC. Translating gives CAISSSLTYEQYF.